This TCR beta chain is from a study of OX40 agonist ivuxolimab in advanced cancers. Study in general: One hepatocellular carcinoma and a couple of cutaneous melanoma patients partially responded. Findings and caveats of the study: Expanded clones tended on average to be more numerous among CD8+ T cells than CD4+.

This CDR3 has 15 amino acids. The V segment lost 0 bases and the J segment 4 bases; nucleotides outside the gene matches: 6. Germline lookup yields CDR1 SGHDT and CDR2 YYEEEE. As regards this clone: Its antigen remains unknown.

Some clones are missing from TCRdb's copy, which holds only in-frame ones; the method was immunoSEQ multiplex PCR. The table lists about 46,000 clones, approximately 88% of them singletons. The sequences come from CD4+ or CD8+ T cells sorted from blood, collected in a trial of the OX40 agonist ivuxolimab. This receptor was identified in an adult with an advanced solid tumor such as melanoma, head and neck, liver or kidney cancer. This rearrangement joins TRBV5-6 to TRBJ1-2, with TRBD1 matching over 7 bases. CDR3 sequence reads: CASSLAGTVGYGYTF. The CDR3 nucleotides are TGTGCCAGCAGCTTGGCCGGGACAGTAGGCTATGGCTACACCTTC.